Listed below are T cell receptor beta chains from one sample, sequenced in a study of T cells in Graves' hyperthyroidism and ophthalmopathy. A single record per CDR3 protein comes from TCRdb applying MiXCR to the multiplex PCR reads. Among 250,000 to 300,000 distinct CDR3 sequences listed, roughly 19% were seen once. The sequencing input was blood. The origin of the receptors is a man between 45 and 60 years old with Graves' ophthalmopathy. Each CDR3 is given with its conserved first and last residue. A D gene is named only where the DNA matches it firmly. Size is stated for part of the rows, as once, few or many counts, or as a class when the clone is expanded.

NA | TRBJ2-1 | NA | TRBV10-1 | CASSEAYVGEQFF | TGCGCCAGCAGTGAGGCTTACGTTGGTGAGCAGTTCTTC
TRBD2 | TRBJ2-1 | NA | TRBV6-2/TRBV6-3 | CASSPGGSGRRNGQFF | TGTGCCAGCAGCCCTGGTGGTAGCGGGAGAAGGAATGGGCAGTTCTTC
NA | TRBJ2-7 | many | TRBV2 | CASSELGRDNEQYF | TGTGCCAGCAGTGAACTGGGGAGGGACAACGAGCAGTACTTC
NA | TRBJ1-1 | many | TRBV12-3/TRBV12-4 | CASSFERNTEAFF | TGTGCCAGCAGTTTCGAGAGGAACACTGAAGCTTTCTTT
TRBD2 | TRBJ2-5 | many | TRBV9 | CASSVAPGGMETQYF | TGTGCCAGCAGCGTAGCACCGGGGGGGATGGAGACCCAGTACTTC
NA | TRBJ1-1 | NA | TRBV20-1 | CSAREDENTEAFF | TGCAGTGCTAGAGAAGACGAGAACACTGAAGCTTTCTTT
TRBD2 | TRBJ2-3 | many | TRBV29-1 | CSVRSGLSTDTQYF | TGCAGCGTTCGTAGCGGGTTAAGCACAGATACGCAGTATTTT
TRBD1 | TRBJ1-2 | few | TRBV3-1 | CASSQDIGTGYYGYTF | TGTGCCAGCAGCCAAGATATAGGGACAGGATACTATGGCTACACCTTC
TRBD2 | TRBJ2-5 | many | TRBV20-1 | CSARFALAGEQETQYF | TGCAGTGCTAGATTTGCCCTAGCGGGAGAGCAAGAGACCCAGTACTTC
NA | TRBJ1-6 | many | TRBV30 | CAWSKLSPDNSPLHF | TGTGCCTGGAGTAAATTGTCACCGGATAATTCACCCCTCCACTTT
NA | TRBJ2-1 | NA | TRBV24-1 | CATSPLGGTSYNEQFF | TGTGCCACCAGTCCCCTCGGAGGTACCTCCTACAATGAGCAGTTCTTC
TRBD1 | TRBJ1-5 | many | TRBV5-5 | CASSWTGALNQPQHF | TGTGCCAGCAGCTGGACAGGGGCCCTCAATCAGCCCCAGCATTTT
NA | TRBJ1-3 | few | TRBV11-2 | CASSLRRTAGNTIYF | TGTGCCAGCAGCTTACGACGTACAGCTGGAAACACCATATATTTT
TRBD1 | TRBJ1-5 | many | TRBV28 | CASSLSQLGTGGNQPQHF | TGTGCCAGCAGTTTGAGTCAATTGGGGACAGGTGGCAATCAGCCCCAGCATTTT
NA | TRBJ2-2 | few | TRBV28 | CASSPHAGELFF | TGTGCCAGCAGCCCTCACGCCGGGGAGCTGTTTTTT
TRBD1 | TRBJ2-4 | few | TRBV11-1 | CASSPVTGGKNIQYF | TGTGCCAGCAGCCCTGTGACAGGGGGGAAAAACATTCAGTACTTC
NA | TRBJ1-1 | NA | TRBV20-1 | CSANIGAVYTEAFF | TGCAGTGCAAATATAGGGGCAGTGTACACTGAAGCTTTCTTT
TRBD2 | TRBJ2-1 | few | TRBV13 | CASRPGTSGSSYNEQFF | TGTGCCAGCAGACCTGGGACTAGCGGGAGCTCCTACAATGAGCAGTTCTTC
TRBD1 | TRBJ2-1 | NA | TRBV11-2 | CASSPRTGGAHEQFF | TGTGCCAGCAGCCCACGGACAGGGGGCGCCCATGAGCAGTTCTTC
TRBD2 | TRBJ2-3 | NA | TRBV9 | CASSAISGLAIGDTQYF | TGTGCCAGCAGCGCTATATCGGGACTAGCAATAGGGGATACGCAGTATTTT
NA | TRBJ2-1 | many | TRBV28 | CASSLNLEQFF | TGTGCCAGCAGTTTGAATCTTGAGCAGTTCTTC
TRBD1 | TRBJ2-1 | NA | TRBV5-1 | CASSWGQGMGNEQFF | TGCGCCAGCAGCTGGGGACAGGGGATGGGGAATGAGCAGTTCTTC
NA | TRBJ2-1 | NA | TRBV4-1 | CASSQALGGLAYNEQFF | TGCGCCAGCAGCCAAGCTTTGGGTGGGCTAGCCTACAATGAGCAGTTCTTC
NA | TRBJ1-1 | NA | TRBV6-1 | CASRLDRTVNTEAFF | TGTGCCAGCAGACTCGACAGGACAGTGAACACTGAAGCTTTCTTT
TRBD1 | TRBJ2-4 | many | TRBV2 | CASVGQIKNIQYF | TGTGCCAGCGTGGGACAGATCAAAAACATTCAGTACTTC
TRBD1 | TRBJ1-5 | NA | TRBV4-1 | CASSQGGQGNNQPQHF | TGCGCCAGCAGCCAAGGGGGACAGGGGAACAATCAGCCCCAGCATTTT
NA | TRBJ2-5 | NA | TRBV10-3 | CAISTPLEETQYF | TGTGCCATCAGTACCCCCTTGGAGGAGACCCAGTACTTC
TRBD2 | TRBJ2-3 | many | TRBV27 | CASSYSGTSGSRDTQYF | TGTGCCAGCAGTTACTCCGGGACTAGCGGGAGTAGAGATACGCAGTATTTT
NA | TRBJ2-1 | NA | TRBV28 | CASSFIGVTYNEQFF | TGTGCCAGCAGTTTCATAGGGGTAACCTACAATGAGCAGTTCTTC
NA | TRBJ1-1 | many | TRBV7-8 | CASSPRQGFNTEAFF | TGTGCCAGCAGCCCCCGCCAGGGGTTCAACACTGAAGCTTTCTTT
NA | TRBJ1-4 | once | TRBV5-4 | CAISTGPNEKLFF | TGTGCCATTTCGACCGGACCCAATGAAAAACTGTTTTTT
TRBD2 | TRBJ2-1 | many | TRBV10-3 | CAISFSGRVNEQFF | TGTGCCATCAGTTTTAGCGGGAGGGTCAATGAGCAGTTCTTC
NA | TRBJ1-4 | NA | TRBV15 | CATNLRGAGEKLFF | TGTGCCACCAACCTCCGGGGGGCGGGAGAAAAACTGTTTTTT
NA | TRBJ2-3 | NA | TRBV5-5 | CASSFDPRRTDTQYF | TGTGCCAGCAGCTTTGACCCCAGGCGCACAGATACGCAGTATTTT
NA | TRBJ1-3 | NA | TRBV11-2 | CASTSGASGNTIYF | TGTGCCAGCACCTCAGGGGCCTCTGGAAACACCATATATTTT
NA | TRBJ1-5 | NA | TRBV10-2 | CAVSGALNQPQHF | TGCGCCGTATCGGGGGCCCTGAATCAGCCCCAGCATTTT
NA | TRBJ1-1 | many | TRBV7-6 | CASSLDRNEAFF | TGTGCCAGCAGCTTAGACCGCAATGAAGCTTTCTTT
TRBD1 | TRBJ2-3 | many | TRBV28 | CASSESTGKATDTQYF | TGTGCCAGCAGTGAGTCGACAGGGAAGGCCACAGATACGCAGTATTTT
NA | TRBJ1-5 | NA | TRBV12-3/TRBV12-4 | CAGTPGPDQPQHF | TGTGCCGGCACCCCGGGTCCGGATCAGCCCCAGCATTTT
TRBD1 | TRBJ1-5 | NA | TRBV10-3 | CAISTGALGQPQHF | TGTGCCATCAGTACAGGGGCCCTCGGGCAGCCCCAGCATTTT
TRBD1 | TRBJ2-6 | NA | TRBV2 | CASRETGTGANVLTF | TGTGCCAGCAGGGAGACAGGGACCGGGGCCAACGTCCTGACTTTC
TRBD1 | TRBJ2-7 | few | TRBV28 | CASSLIRTGNEQYF | TGTGCCAGCAGTTTAATCCGGACAGGGAACGAGCAGTACTTC
NA | TRBJ2-7 | once | TRBV27 | CASSLGMSSCEQYF | TGTGCCAGCAGTTTAGGGATGTCCTCCTGCGAGCAGTACTTC
TRBD2 | TRBJ2-5 | few | TRBV6-2/TRBV6-3 | CASSAAGVGETQYF | TGTGCCAGCAGTGCAGCGGGAGTTGGGGAGACCCAGTACTTC
NA | TRBJ1-1 | few | TRBV19 | CASSMRGLGTEAFF | TGTGCCAGTAGTATGCGGGGGCTCGGCACTGAAGCTTTCTTT
NA | TRBJ2-1 | many | TRBV28 | CASSLRRGAGYNEQFF | TGTGCCAGCAGTTTGAGGAGGGGGGCGGGGTACAATGAGCAGTTCTTC
NA | TRBJ2-6 | NA | TRBV11-2 | CASSLAGGWGLSGANVLTF | TGTGCCAGCAGCTTAGCCGGGGGGTGGGGGCTCTCTGGGGCCAACGTCCTGACTTTC
NA | TRBJ1-5 | many | TRBV2 | CASSDRVGQPQHF | TGTGCCAGCAGTGACAGGGTTGGTCAGCCCCAGCATTTT
NA | TRBJ2-7 | many | TRBV20-1 | CSADRGLAGYEQYF | TGCAGTGCAGACAGGGGTCTAGCGGGATACGAGCAGTACTTC
NA | TRBJ2-3 | many | TRBV7-9 | CASSLGLPSTDTQYF | TGTGCCAGCAGCTTAGGTTTACCTAGCACAGATACGCAGTATTTT